The 22 T cell receptor beta chains below come from one sample, sequenced in a study of blood T cell repertoires in COVID-19. TCRdb's copy holds only in-frame clones and misses some; the assay was immunoSEQ multiplex PCR. The table has about 53,000 clones, almost 85% seen once. Sequencing was performed on peripheral blood. These receptors were obtained from a human donor in a cohort sampled during active COVID-19.

CDR3 sequence: CASSVQGIAYEQYF. The DNA for the CDR3 is TGTGCCAGCAGTGTACAGGGAATCGCCTACGAGCAGTACTTC. The gene calls are TRBV2 and TRBJ2-7, with a possible D match to TRBD1 (6 bases). From germline, CDR1 is SNHLY and CDR2 FYNNEI. The CDR3 extends over 14 amino acids. Trimming shortened V by 4 bases and J by 2 bases, and 12 bases separated the two germline ends.

The chain uses TRBV28 and TRBJ2-1, with 9 bases identical to TRBD1. This CDR3 spans 12 amino acids. J was trimmed by 12 bases and V by 6 bases; bases with no gene match: 6. Germline CDR1 reads MDHEN; CDR2 reads SYDVKM. CDR3 DNA: TGTGCCAGCAGCCCGGACAGGGGTTGGCAGTTCTTC. This sequence encodes CASSPDRGWQFF. Drawing the rest from reference TRBV28 and TRBJ2-1, the complete variable domain is DVKVTQSSRYLVKRTGEKVFLECVQDMDHENMFWYRQDPGLGLRLIYFSYDVKMKEKGDIPEGYSVSREKKERFSLILESASTNQTSMYLCASSPDRGWQFFGPGTRLTVL.

In nucleotides, the CDR3 is TGTGCCAGCTCACCGCCGGGGGATGGCTACACCTTC. Its protein product is CASSPPGDGYTF. This sequence joins TRBV18 and TRBJ1-2; tentative D call: TRBD1 (5 bases). Trimming cost V 3 bases and J 6 bases, with 8 bases left between them. The CDR3 length is 12 residues. Germline CDR1 reads KGHSH; CDR2 reads LQKENI.

The J gene is TRBJ2-3, the V gene TRBV28, with TRBD2 identical over 11 bases. Germline CDR1 and CDR2: MDHEN and SYDVKM. The CDR3 is made up of 13 amino acids. Trimming took 3 bases from V and 13 from J; bases not matched to a gene: 6. The CDR3 coding sequence is TGTGCCAGCAGTTTTGGGCTAGCGGGAGGAAAGTATTTT. Protein product: CASSFGLAGGKYF.

The chain joins TRBV27 to TRBJ1-2; 9 nucleotides agree with TRBD1. Germline V gene data show CDR1 as MNHEY and CDR2 as SMNVEV (reference sequence). The CDR3 loop spans 12 amino acids. V was pared by 8 bases and J by 2 bases, with 0 bases of the junction left unmatched. The CDR3 loop is CASGTGNYGYTF. CDR3 DNA: TGTGCCAGCGGGACAGGGAACTATGGCTACACCTTC.

This chain uses TRBV5-6 with TRBJ1-5, with no clear D. Germline CDR1 is SGHDT and CDR2 is YYEEEE. Trimming shortened V by 2 bases and J by 11 bases, and 17 bases separated the two germline ends. The CDR3 runs 14 residues. The CDR3 is CASSFGSLTGTQHF. The CDR3 bases are TGTGCCAGCAGCTTTGGTTCCCTCACCGGGACCCAGCATTTT.

V gene TRBV10-3 combines with J gene TRBJ2-1, with TRBD2 matching over 13 bases. J lost 2 bases, V lost 7 bases, and 2 bases had no gene match. This CDR3 is 15 amino acids long. The germline gives CDR1 ENHRY, CDR2 SYGVKD. The DNA of the CDR3 is TGTGCCATCACGGGGACTAGCGGGACCTACAATGAGCAGTTCTTC. Translation gives CAITGTSGTYNEQFF.

This sequence joins TRBV4-3 and TRBJ2-5; D is perhaps TRBD2 (6 bases). CDR3 length: 15 amino acids. V gave up 5 bases and J gave up 3 bases, with 16 bases separating them. Germline V CDR1 and CDR2: LGHNA, YSLEER. Written as DNA, the CDR3 is TGCGCCAGCAGCATAACTTTCCCGGGGGAAGAGACCCAGTACTTC. This codes for CASSITFPGEETQYF.

The chain joins TRBV6-6 to TRBJ1-5; D unresolved. Germline V gives CDR1 MNHNY, CDR2 SVGAGI (reference sequence). The CDR3 loop spans 12 amino acids. V gave up 7 bases and J gave up 4 bases, with 8 bases separating them. CDR3: CASNPVNQPQHF. DNA of the CDR3: TGTGCCAGCAATCCAGTAAATCAGCCCCAGCATTTT.

This chain connects TRBV5-4 to TRBJ1-1; D is ambiguous. CDR1 is SGHNT, CDR2 YYREEE, per germline (reference sequence). V lost 2 bases and J lost 3, with 8 bases in between. This CDR3 region has 13 residues. In DNA, the CDR3 is TGTGCCAGCAGCTTAACCGGGGACACTGAAGCTTTCTTT. Amino acids: CASSLTGDTEAFF.

The rearrangement links TRBV4-1 to TRBJ2-1; possible D gene TRBD2, 6 bases. The CDR3 runs 16 residues. V lost 0 bases to trimming and J lost 1 base, with 10 bases between them. Germline loops: CDR1 MGHRA, CDR2 YSYEKL. The CDR3 DNA reads as TGCGCCAGCAGCCAAGATCTAGCGAGTTCCTACAATGAGCAGTTCTTC. Encoded protein: CASSQDLASSYNEQFF.

The rearrangement uses TRBV7-9 and TRBJ2-6, with 10 nucleotides matching TRBD2. Germline loops: CDR1 SEHNR, CDR2 FQNEAQ (reference sequence). The CDR3 covers 17 residues. Trimming removed 5 bases from V and 1 base from J; junction bases left unmatched: 5. Here the CDR3 reads CASSRSGRRSGANVLTF. Written as DNA, the CDR3 is TGTGCCAGCAGCCGTAGCGGGAGGAGATCTGGGGCCAACGTCCTGACTTTC.

The CDR3 nucleotides read TGTGCCAGTAGGAAGGGACAGGGGTATCAGCCCCAGCATTTT. Translating gives CASRKGQGYQPQHF. V gene TRBV19 combines with J gene TRBJ1-5, with 10 bases fitting TRBD1. This CDR3 spans 14 amino acids. V dropped 6 bases and J dropped 5; count of bases not matched to a gene: 4. Germline values: CDR1 LNHDA, CDR2 SQIVND (reference sequence).

The rearrangement links TRBV18 to TRBJ2-3; possible D gene TRBD1, 7 bases. CDR1 is KGHSH, CDR2 LQKENI, per germline. The CDR3 consists of 15 residues. V lost 3 bases and J lost 2, with 12 bases in between. CDR3 DNA: TGTGCCAGCTCACCCCAGGGGGGACCCACAGATACGCAGTATTTT. This codes for CASSPQGGPTDTQYF.

In this sample, this clone turned up a few times. The chain employs TRBV3-1 (or the pseudogene TRBV3-2) and TRBJ1-4; 7 positions agree with TRBD1. The V segment lost 0 bases and the J segment 5 bases; nucleotides outside the gene matches: 6. The CDR3 is 16 amino acids. CDR1 is LGHDT, CDR2 YNNKEL, per germline (reference sequence). The CDR3 reads CASSQDRSRGNEKLFF. Here the CDR3 DNA reads TGTGCCAGCAGCCAAGATAGGTCCAGGGGGAATGAAAAACTGTTTTTT.

The rearrangement joins TRBV30 to TRBJ2-5; maybe TRBD2 (6 bases). CDR1 is GTSNPN, CDR2 SVGIG, per germline (reference sequence). The CDR3 is 12 amino acids. V lost 8 bases and J lost 2, with 12 bases in between. The CDR3 DNA follows: TGTGCCCTGGGGGGTGTACAAGAGACCCAGTACTTC. Residues: CALGGVQETQYF.

The chain employs TRBV3-1 (or the pseudogene TRBV3-2) and TRBJ1-6; no reliable D call. The CDR3 loop spans 14 amino acids. The V end lost 1 base, the J end lost 5 bases, and 6 bases lay between the germline ends. Germline loops: CDR1 LGHDT, CDR2 YNNKEL (reference sequence). CDR3 loop: CASSQAVNNSPLHF. The CDR3, as DNA: TGTGCCAGCAGCCAAGCGGTCAATAATTCACCCCTCCACTTT.

The J gene is TRBJ1-2, the V gene TRBV5-6, with 8 bases identical to TRBD1. The V gene's germline CDR1 is SGHDT and CDR2 YYEEEE. Losses at the gene ends were 0 bases for V and 6 bases for J; bases not matched to a gene: 4. CDR3 length: 14 residues. The CDR3 region is CASSLVAQGDGYTF. Here the CDR3 DNA reads TGTGCCAGCAGCTTGGTTGCACAGGGGGATGGCTACACCTTC.

The chain recombines TRBV25-1 with TRBJ2-1, with D possibly TRBD2 on 5 matching bases. The CDR3 has 11 residues. V lost 8 bases to trimming and J lost 7 bases, with 9 bases between them. Germline values: CDR1 MGHDK, CDR2 SYGVNS. The CDR3 nucleotides read TGTGCCAGCGGTCGGAGGAATGAGCAGTTCTTC. Protein sequence: CASGRRNEQFF.

The chain joins TRBV11-2 to TRBJ2-3; D might be TRBD2 (7 bases). Germline lookup yields CDR1 SGHAT and CDR2 FQNNGV. The CDR3 covers 15 residues. The V gene lost 2 bases and the J gene lost 1 base, with 10 bases spanning the gap. CDR3 bases: TGTGCCAGCAGCTTACGGCGGGGGCGCACAGATACGCAGTATTTT. It translates to CASSLRRGRTDTQYF.

The rearrangement links TRBV19 to TRBJ2-3; perhaps TRBD1 as D (6 bases). Germline V gene data show CDR1 as LNHDA and CDR2 as SQIVND (reference sequence). Trimming left V 1 base short and J 4 bases short, with 12 bases between. There are 15 residues in the CDR3. DNA for the CDR3: TGTGCCAGTAGTATAGGCACAGGGCGTCCAGATACGCAGTATTTT. Translation gives CASSIGTGRPDTQYF.

This clone was seen a single time. This chain connects TRBV7-2 to TRBJ2-3, with a weak D call TRBD2 (7 bases). Trimming stripped 1 base from V and 3 bases from J, with 17 bases between. Germline V CDR1 and CDR2: SGHTA, FQGNSA. This CDR3 is built from 17 residues. CDR3 sequence reads: CASSLDRGASLTDTQYF. The DNA for the CDR3 is TGTGCCAGCAGCTTAGACCGGGGGGCCAGTCTAACAGATACGCAGTATTTT.